This TCR beta chain emerged from a study of shared clonotypes between healthy human individuals. The wider study: Used for every donor were three CD4 naive, three CD4 memory, two CD8 naive and one CD8 memory plate.

Study-level findings and limits: Few donors limited the genetic and exposure-history diversity represented. Compared with clonotypes that all four donors shared, non-shared clonotypes had lower generation probabilities.

Libraries were prepared by immunoSEQ multiplex PCR; TCRdb keeps only in-frame clonotypes and omits some of them. Of about 2.3 million clones in the sample, approximately 95% were seen once. The CDR3 extends over 14 amino acids. Germline V CDR1 and CDR2: SGHNT, YYREEE (reference sequence). The V end was cut by 1 base, the J end by 4 bases, with 8 bases between. In regard to this clone: No antigen is known for it.

This chain connects TRBV5-4 to TRBJ2-2, with D unclear. The TCR comes from a man younger than 35 in good health. Some clones in this sample may be carry-over from other donors' samples. Sample: naive CD4+ T cells from PBMCs. Subset: CD45RA+ positively selected. CDR3 protein: CASSLQLGTGELFF. The CDR3 coding sequence is TGTGCCAGCAGCTTGCAACTGGGCACCGGGGAGCTGTTTTTT.